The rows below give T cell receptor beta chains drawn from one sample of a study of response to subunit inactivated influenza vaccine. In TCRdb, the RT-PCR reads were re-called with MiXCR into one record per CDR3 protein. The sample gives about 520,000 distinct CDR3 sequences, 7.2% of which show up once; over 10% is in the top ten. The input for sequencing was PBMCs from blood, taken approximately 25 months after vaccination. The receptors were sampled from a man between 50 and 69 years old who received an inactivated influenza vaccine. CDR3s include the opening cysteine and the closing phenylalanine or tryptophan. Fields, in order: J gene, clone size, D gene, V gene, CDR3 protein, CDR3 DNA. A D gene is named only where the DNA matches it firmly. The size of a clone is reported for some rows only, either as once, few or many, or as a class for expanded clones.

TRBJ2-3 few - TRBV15 CATSRDGRDSDTQYF TGTGCCACCAGCAGAGATGGACGGGACTCAGATACGCAGTATTTT
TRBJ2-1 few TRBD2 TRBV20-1 CSARGGLGFNEQFF TGCAGTGCTAGAGGGGGACTAGGATTCAATGAGCAGTTCTTC
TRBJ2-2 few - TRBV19 CASFEGGTNTGELFF TGTGCCAGTTTCGAGGGCGGTACGAACACCGGGGAGCTGTTTTTT
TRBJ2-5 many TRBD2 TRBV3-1 CASSQDGRADRETQYF TGTGCCAGCAGCCAAGACGGGAGGGCCGATCGTGAGACCCAGTACTTC
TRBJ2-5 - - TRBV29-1 CSGGQVAGETQYF TGCAGCGGCGGACAGGTCGCGGGGGAGACCCAGTACTTC
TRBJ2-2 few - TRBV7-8 CATAPRGDTGELFF TGTGCCACCGCTCCCCGCGGAGACACCGGGGAGCTGTTTTTT
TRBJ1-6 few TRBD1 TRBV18 CASSPAGTGSNSPLHF TGTGCCAGCTCACCAGCCGGGACAGGGTCTAATTCACCCCTCCACTTT
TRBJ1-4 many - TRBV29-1 CSVDNGLEGEKLFF TGCAGCGTTGACAACGGCCTCGAAGGTGAAAAACTGTTTTTT
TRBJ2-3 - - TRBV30 CAWSSVAQSTDTQYF TGTGCCTGGAGTAGCGTAGCACAGAGCACAGATACGCAGTATTTT
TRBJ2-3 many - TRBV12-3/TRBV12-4 CASSGTGAGPTDTQYF TGTGCCAGCAGCGGGACTGGGGCGGGCCCCACAGATACGCAGTATTTT
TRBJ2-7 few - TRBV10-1 CASSEGSFSYSYEQYF TGCGCCAGCAGTGAGGGGTCGTTTTCCTACTCCTACGAGCAGTACTTC
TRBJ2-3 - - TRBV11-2 CASSFPRDTQYF TGTGCCAGCAGCTTCCCCAGAGATACGCAGTATTTT
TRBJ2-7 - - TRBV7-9 CASSLVGLTYEQYF TGTGCCAGCAGCTTAGTAGGCCTTACCTACGAGCAGTACTTC
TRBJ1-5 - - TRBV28 CASSLRMYSSNQPQHF TGTGCCAGCAGTTTAAGAATGTATTCTAGCAATCAGCCCCAGCATTTT
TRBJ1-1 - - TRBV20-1 CSGVRNTEAFF TGCAGTGGCGTAAGAAACACTGAAGCTTTCTTT
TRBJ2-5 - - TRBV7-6 CASGPQTAETQYF TGTGCCTCGGGACCGCAGACGGCAGAGACCCAGTACTTC
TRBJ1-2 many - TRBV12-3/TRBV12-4 CASSLGTGGYTF TGTGCCAGCAGTTTAGGAACGGGAGGCTACACCTTC
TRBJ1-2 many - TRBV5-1 CASSLDFEAGYTF TGCGCCAGCAGCTTGGACTTCGAAGCGGGCTACACCTTC
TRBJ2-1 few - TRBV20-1 CSARAPPGLGYNEQFF TGCAGTGCTAGAGCACCCCCGGGGCTAGGCTACAATGAGCAGTTCTTC
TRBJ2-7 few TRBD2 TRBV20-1 CSARGASGSTYEQYF TGCAGTGCTAGAGGCGCTAGCGGGAGTACGTACGAGCAGTACTTC
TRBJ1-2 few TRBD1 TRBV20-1 CSAGQGGYGYTF TGCAGTGCTGGACAGGGTGGCTATGGCTACACCTTC
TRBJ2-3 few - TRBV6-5 CASSYSGHEADTQYF TGTGCCAGCAGTTACTCCGGACACGAGGCAGATACGCAGTATTTT
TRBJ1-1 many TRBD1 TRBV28 CASTHGPGGSTEAFF TGTGCCAGCACCCATGGACCAGGGGGCTCCACTGAAGCTTTCTTT
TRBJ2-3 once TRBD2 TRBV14 CASRTSGRARGTDTQYF TGTGCCAGCAGAACTAGCGGGAGGGCAAGGGGCACAGATACGCAGTATTTT
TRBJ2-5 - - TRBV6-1 CASSAPGVPGTQYF TGTGCCAGCAGTGCCCCCGGCGTGCCTGGGACCCAGTACTTC
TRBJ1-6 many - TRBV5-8 CASSFGRGYNSPLHF TGTGCCAGCAGCTTCGGCAGGGGCTATAATTCACCCCTCCACTTT
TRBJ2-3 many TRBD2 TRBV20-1 CSPTSGIGDTQYF TGCAGCCCTACTAGCGGGATAGGAGATACGCAGTATTTT
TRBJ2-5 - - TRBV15 CATSRRREETQYF TGTGCCACCAGCAGACGACGGGAGGAGACCCAGTACTTC
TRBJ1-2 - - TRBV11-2 CASSPKVGYGYTF TGTGCCAGCAGCCCCAAGGTGGGCTATGGCTACACCTTC
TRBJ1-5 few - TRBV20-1 CSARESRGDQPQHF TGCAGTGCTAGAGAAAGCAGGGGCGATCAGCCCCAGCATTTT